This T cell receptor (beta chain) is from a study of blood T cell repertoires in COVID-19. The CDR3 is 16 amino acids. Germline lookup yields CDR1 SGHAT and CDR2 FQNNGV. V was cut by 2 bases and J by 5 bases, with 18 bases left in between. Sequencing used immunoSEQ multiplex PCR; TCRdb keeps in-frame clones, though not all of them. Among some 200,000 clones listed, around 86% were seen once. The receptor was isolated from a woman aged 35 to 49 with acute COVID-19. This rearrangement joins TRBV11-2 to TRBJ1-2, with a weak D call TRBD1 (5 bases). The sequenced sample was PBMCs or T cells enriched from blood (not recorded which). For the CDR3, the DNA is TGTGCCAGCAGCTTAAAGGGGTCTCCGTTGGGGTATGGCTACACCTTC. Protein sequence: CASSLKGSPLGYGYTF.